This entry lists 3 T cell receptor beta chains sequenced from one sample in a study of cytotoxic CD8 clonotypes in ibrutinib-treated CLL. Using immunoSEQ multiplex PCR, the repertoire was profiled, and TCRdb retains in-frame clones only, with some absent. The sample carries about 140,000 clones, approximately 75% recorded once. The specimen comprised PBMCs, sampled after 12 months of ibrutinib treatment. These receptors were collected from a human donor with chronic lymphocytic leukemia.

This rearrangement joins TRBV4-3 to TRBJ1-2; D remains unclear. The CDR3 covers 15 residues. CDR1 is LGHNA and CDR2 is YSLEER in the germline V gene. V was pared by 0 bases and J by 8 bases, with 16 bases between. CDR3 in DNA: TGCGCCAGCAGCCAAGATGCGGGCAGACCTCACGGCTACACCTTC. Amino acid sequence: CASSQDAGRPHGYTF.

The chain's CDR3 is CASRHSGQGSNQPQHF. For the CDR3, the DNA is TGTGCCAGCAGACACTCGGGACAAGGAAGCAATCAGCCCCAGCATTTT. This chain uses TRBV28 with TRBJ1-5; a weak D match, TRBD1 (6 bases). Trimming shortened V by 6 bases and J by 1 base, and 16 bases separated the two germline ends. The CDR3 contains 16 residues. Germline V gene sequence: CDR1 MDHEN, CDR2 SYDVKM.

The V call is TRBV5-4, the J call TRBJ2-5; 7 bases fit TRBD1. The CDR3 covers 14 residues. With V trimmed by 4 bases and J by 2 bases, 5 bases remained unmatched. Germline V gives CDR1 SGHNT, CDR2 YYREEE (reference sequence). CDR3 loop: CASSTTGMQETQYF. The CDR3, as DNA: TGTGCCAGCAGCACGACAGGGATGCAAGAGACCCAGTACTTC.